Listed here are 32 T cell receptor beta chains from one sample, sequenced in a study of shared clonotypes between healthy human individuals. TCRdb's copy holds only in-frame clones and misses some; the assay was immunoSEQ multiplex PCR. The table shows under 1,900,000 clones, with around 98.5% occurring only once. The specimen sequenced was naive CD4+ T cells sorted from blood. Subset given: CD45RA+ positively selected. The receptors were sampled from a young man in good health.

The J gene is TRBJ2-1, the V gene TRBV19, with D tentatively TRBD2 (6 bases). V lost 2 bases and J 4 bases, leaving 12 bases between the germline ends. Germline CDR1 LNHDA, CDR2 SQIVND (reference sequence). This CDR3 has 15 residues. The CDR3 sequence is CASSIWDSPYNEQFF. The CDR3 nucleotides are TGTGCCAGTAGTATATGGGACTCGCCGTACAATGAGCAGTTCTTC.

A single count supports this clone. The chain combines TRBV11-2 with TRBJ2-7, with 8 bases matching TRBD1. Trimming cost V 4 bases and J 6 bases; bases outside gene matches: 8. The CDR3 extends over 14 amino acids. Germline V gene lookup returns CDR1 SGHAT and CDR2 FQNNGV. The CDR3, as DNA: TGTGCCAGCAGCTCAAACAGGGGGATTAGCGAGCAGTACTTC. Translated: CASSSNRGISEQYF.

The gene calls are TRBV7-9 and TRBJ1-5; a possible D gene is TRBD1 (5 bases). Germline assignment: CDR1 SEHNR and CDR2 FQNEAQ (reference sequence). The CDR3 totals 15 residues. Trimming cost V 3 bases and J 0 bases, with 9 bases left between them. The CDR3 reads CASSFGGYSNQPQHF. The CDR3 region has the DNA TGTGCCAGCAGCTTCGGGGGGTATAGCAATCAGCCCCAGCATTTT.

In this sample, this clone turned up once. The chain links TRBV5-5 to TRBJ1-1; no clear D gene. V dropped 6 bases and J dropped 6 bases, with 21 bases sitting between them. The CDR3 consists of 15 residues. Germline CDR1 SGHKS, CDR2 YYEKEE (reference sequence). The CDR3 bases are TGTGCCAGCACAACTACAGCCCTCTCGGTCGCTGAAGCTTTCTTT. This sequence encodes CASTTTALSVAEAFF.

CDR3 DNA: TGTGCCAGCAGTTTCGGGGGCACCTCTGGAAACACCATATATTTT. Translation gives CASSFGGTSGNTIYF. This chain uses TRBV28 with TRBJ1-3; D might be TRBD1 (6 bases). CDR1 and CDR2 from the germline V gene are MDHEN and SYDVKM. Trimming pared 3 bases from V and 0 bases from J, leaving 9 bases between. The CDR3 length is 15 residues.

This CDR3 is CASSTGQRETNEKLFF. The CDR3 region has the DNA TGTGCCAGCAGCACGGGACAGCGGGAAACTAATGAAAAACTGTTTTTT. The chain couples TRBV5-5 to TRBJ1-4; 7 bases agree with TRBD1. With V trimmed by 4 bases and J by 1 base, 7 bases remained unmatched. Germline values: CDR1 SGHKS, CDR2 YYEKEE (reference sequence). This CDR3 is built from 16 residues.

The DNA for the CDR3 is TGTGCCAGTAGTATTAGCGGGAGAGGCGAGCAGTACTTC. Residues: CASSISGRGEQYF. The rearrangement joins TRBV19 to TRBJ2-7, with TRBD2 matching 9 bases. Trimming at V came to 3 bases and at J to 6 bases, leaving 3 bases not matched to a gene. The germline V gene has CDR1 LNHDA and CDR2 SQIVND (reference sequence). There are 13 residues in the CDR3.

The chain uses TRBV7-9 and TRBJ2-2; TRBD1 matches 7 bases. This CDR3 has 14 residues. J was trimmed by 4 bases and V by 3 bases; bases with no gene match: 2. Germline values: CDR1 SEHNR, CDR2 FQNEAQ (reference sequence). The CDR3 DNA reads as TGTGCCAGCAGCTTGCGACAGGGCACCGGGGAGCTGTTTTTT. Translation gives CASSLRQGTGELFF.

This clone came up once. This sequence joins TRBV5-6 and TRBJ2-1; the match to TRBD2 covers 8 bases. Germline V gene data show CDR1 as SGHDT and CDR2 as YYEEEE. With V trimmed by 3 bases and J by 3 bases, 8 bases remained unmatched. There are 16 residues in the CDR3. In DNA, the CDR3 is TGTGCCAGCAGCTGGCCGAAGGCGGGAGGCTACAATGAGCAGTTCTTC. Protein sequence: CASSWPKAGGYNEQFF.

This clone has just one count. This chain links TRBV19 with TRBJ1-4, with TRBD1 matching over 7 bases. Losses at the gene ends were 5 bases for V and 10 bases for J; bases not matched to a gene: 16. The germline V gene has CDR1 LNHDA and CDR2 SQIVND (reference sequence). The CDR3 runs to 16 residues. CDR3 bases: TGTGCCAGTAGTTCCAACTCCCCGGGACAGCTCGGAAAACTGTTTTTT. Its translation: CASSSNSPGQLGKLFF.

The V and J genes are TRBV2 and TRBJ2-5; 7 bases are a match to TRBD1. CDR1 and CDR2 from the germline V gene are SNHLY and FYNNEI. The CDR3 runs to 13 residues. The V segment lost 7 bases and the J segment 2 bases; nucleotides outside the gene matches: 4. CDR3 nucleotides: TGTGCCAGCACTGAGGGACAGCAAGAGACCCAGTACTTC. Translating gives CASTEGQQETQYF.

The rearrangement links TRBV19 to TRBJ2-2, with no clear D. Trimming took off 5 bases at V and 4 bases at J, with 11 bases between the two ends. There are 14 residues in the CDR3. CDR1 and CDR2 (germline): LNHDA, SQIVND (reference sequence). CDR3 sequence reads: CASSASRSTGELFF. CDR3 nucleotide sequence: TGTGCCAGTAGTGCATCTAGGTCCACCGGGGAGCTGTTTTTT. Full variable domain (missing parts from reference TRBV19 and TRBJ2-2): DGGITQSPKYLFRKEGQNVTLSCEQNLNHDAMYWYRQDPGQGLRLIYYSQIVNDFQKGDIAEGYSVSREKKESFPLTVTSAQKNPTAFYLCASSASRSTGELFFGEGSRLTVL.

The CDR3 DNA reads TGCGCCAGTTCTGAGGGTTACACTGAAGCTTTCTTT. Translating it yields CASSEGYTEAFF. J is TRBJ1-1 and V is TRBV5-1; D unresolved. Germline V gene lookup returns CDR1 SGHRS and CDR2 YFSETQ. The CDR3 has 12 residues. V was clipped by 8 bases and J by 3 bases, with 11 bases between them.

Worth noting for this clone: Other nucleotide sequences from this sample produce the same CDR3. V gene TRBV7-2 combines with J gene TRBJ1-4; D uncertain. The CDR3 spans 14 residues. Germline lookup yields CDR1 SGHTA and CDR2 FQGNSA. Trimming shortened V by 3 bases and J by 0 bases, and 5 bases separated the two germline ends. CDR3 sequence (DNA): TGTGCCAGCAGCTTGACCGCAACTAATGAAAAACTGTTTTTT. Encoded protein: CASSLTATNEKLFF. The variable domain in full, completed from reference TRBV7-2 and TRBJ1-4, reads GAGVSQSPSNKVTEKGKDVELRCDPISGHTALYWYRQSLGQGLEFLIYFQGNSAPDKSGLPSDRFSAERTGGSVSTLTIQRTQQEDSAVYLCASSLTATNEKLFFGSGTQLSVL.

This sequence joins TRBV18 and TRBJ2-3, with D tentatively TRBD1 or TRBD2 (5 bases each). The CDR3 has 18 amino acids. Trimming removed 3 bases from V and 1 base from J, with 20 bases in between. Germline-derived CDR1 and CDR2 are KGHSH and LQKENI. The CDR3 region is CASSPPLVREGGTDTQYF. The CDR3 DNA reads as TGTGCCAGCTCACCTCCCCTGGTCCGGGAAGGGGGCACAGATACGCAGTATTTT.

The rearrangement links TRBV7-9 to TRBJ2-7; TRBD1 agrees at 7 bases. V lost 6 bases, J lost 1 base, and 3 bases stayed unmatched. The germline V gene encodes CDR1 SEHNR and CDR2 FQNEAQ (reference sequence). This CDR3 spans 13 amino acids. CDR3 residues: CASSDRVSYEQYF. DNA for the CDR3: TGTGCCAGCAGTGACAGGGTTTCCTACGAGCAGTACTTC.

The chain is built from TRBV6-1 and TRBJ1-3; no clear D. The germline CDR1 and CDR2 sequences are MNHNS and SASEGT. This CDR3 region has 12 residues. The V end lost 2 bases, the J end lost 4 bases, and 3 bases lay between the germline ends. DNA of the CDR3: TGTGCCAGCAGTGAAATAGGAAACACCATATATTTT. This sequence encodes CASSEIGNTIYF.

CDR3 protein: CASSRLAGVDTQYF. CDR3 sequence (DNA): TGTGCCAGTAGCCGACTAGCGGGAGTGGATACGCAGTATTTT. The chain carries TRBV19 and TRBJ2-3; 12 bases match TRBD2. Germline V gene data show CDR1 as LNHDA and CDR2 as SQIVND (reference sequence). The ends lost 6 bases at V and 6 bases at J; junction bases unmatched: 4. The CDR3 contains 14 residues.

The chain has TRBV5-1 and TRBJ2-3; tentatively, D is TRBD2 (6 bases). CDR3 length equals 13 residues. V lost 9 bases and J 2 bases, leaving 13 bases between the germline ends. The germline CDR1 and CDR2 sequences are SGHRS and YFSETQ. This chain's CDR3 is CAIPGLTTDTQYF. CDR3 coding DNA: TGCGCCATTCCGGGACTCACCACAGATACGCAGTATTTT.

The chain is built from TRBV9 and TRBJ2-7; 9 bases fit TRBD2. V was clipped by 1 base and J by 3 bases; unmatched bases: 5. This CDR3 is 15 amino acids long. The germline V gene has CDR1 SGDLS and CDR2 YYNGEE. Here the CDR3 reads CASSVSASGDYEQYF. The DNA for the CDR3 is TGTGCCAGCAGCGTATCGGCTAGCGGGGACTACGAGCAGTACTTC.

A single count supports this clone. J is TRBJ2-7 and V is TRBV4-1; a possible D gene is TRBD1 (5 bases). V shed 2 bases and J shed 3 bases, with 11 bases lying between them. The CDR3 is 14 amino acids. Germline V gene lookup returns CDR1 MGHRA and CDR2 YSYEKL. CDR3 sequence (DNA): TGCGCCAGCAGCCAATTCGACAGAGTCTACGAGCAGTACTTC. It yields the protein CASSQFDRVYEQYF.

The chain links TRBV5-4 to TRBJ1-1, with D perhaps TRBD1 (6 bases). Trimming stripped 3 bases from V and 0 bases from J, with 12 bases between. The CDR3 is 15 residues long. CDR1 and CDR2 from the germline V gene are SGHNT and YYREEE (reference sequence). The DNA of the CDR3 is TGTGCCAGCAGCTCCGCCGGGACAATGAACACTGAAGCTTTCTTT. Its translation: CASSSAGTMNTEAFF.

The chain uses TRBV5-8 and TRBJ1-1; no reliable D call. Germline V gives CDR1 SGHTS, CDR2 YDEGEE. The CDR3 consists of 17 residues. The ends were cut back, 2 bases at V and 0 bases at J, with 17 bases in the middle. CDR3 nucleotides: TGTGCCAGCAGCTTCCAGGCGCAACTCTTGATGAACACTGAAGCTTTCTTT. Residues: CASSFQAQLLMNTEAFF. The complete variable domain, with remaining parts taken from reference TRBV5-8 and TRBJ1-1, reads EAGVTQSPTHLIKTRGQQATLRCSPISGHTSVYWYQQALGLGLQFLLWYDEGEERNRGNFPPRFSGRQFPNYSSELNVNALELEDSALYLCASSFQAQLLMNTEAFFGQGTRLTVV.

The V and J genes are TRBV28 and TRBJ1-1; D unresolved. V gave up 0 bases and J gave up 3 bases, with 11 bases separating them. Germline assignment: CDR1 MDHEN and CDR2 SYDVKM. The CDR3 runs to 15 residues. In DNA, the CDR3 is TGTGCCAGCAGTTTATGGGAGGGCGGACACACTGAAGCTTTCTTT. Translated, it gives CASSLWEGGHTEAFF.

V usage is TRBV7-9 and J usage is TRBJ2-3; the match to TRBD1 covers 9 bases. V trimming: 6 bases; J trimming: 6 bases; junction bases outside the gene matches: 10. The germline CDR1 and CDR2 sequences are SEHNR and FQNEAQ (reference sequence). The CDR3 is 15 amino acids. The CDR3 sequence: CASSPGTGQSDTQYF. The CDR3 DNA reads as TGTGCCAGCAGTCCCGGGACAGGGCAAAGCGATACGCAGTATTTT.

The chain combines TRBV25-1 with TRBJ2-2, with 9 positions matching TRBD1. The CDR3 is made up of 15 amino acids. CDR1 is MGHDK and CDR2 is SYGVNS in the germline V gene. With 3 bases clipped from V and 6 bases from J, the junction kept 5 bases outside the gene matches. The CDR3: CASSDLRQGAGELFF. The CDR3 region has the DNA TGTGCCAGCAGTGATCTCAGACAGGGGGCCGGGGAGCTGTTTTTT.

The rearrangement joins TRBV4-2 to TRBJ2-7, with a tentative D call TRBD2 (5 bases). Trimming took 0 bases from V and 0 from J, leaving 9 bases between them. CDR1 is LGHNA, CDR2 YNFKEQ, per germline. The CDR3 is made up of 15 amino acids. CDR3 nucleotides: TGTGCCAGCAGCCAAGAAACGGGATCCTCCTACGAGCAGTACTTC. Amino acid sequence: CASSQETGSSYEQYF.

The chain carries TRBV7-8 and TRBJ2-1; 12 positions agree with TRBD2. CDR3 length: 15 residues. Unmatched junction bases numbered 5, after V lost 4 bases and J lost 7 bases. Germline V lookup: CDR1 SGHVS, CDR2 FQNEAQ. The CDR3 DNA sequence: TGTGCCAGCAGCTCTAGACTAGCGGGAGCTAATGAGCAGTTCTTC. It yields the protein CASSSRLAGANEQFF.

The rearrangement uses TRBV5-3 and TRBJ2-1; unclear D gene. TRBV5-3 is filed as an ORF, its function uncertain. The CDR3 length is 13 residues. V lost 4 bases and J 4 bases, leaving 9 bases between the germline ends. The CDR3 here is CARSNHNYNEQFF. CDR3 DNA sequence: TGTGCCAGAAGCAACCACAATTACAATGAGCAGTTCTTC.

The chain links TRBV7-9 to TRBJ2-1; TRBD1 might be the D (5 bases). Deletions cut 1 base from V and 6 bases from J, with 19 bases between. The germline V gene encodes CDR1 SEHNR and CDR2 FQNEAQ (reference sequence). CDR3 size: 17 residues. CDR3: CASSLGTTILIGNEQFF. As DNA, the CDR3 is TGTGCCAGCAGCTTAGGGACAACCATTTTAATAGGCAATGAGCAGTTCTTC. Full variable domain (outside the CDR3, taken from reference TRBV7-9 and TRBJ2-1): DTGVSQNPRHKITKRGQNVTFRCDPISEHNRLYWYRQTLGQGPEFLTYFQNEAQLEKSRLLSDRFSAERPKGSFSTLEIQRTEQGDSAMYLCASSLGTTILIGNEQFFGPGTRLTVL.

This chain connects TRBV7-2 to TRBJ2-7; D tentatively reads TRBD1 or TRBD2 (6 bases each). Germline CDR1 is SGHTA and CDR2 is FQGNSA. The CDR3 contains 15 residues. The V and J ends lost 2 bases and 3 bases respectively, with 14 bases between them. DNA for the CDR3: TGTGCCAGCAGCTTATTTTCGGGGGCGGACTACGAGCAGTACTTC. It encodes CASSLFSGADYEQYF. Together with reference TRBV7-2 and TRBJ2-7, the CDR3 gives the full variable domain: GAGVSQSPSNKVTEKGKDVELRCDPISGHTALYWYRQSLGQGLEFLIYFQGNSAPDKSGLPSDRFSAERTGGSVSTLTIQRTQQEDSAVYLCASSLFSGADYEQYFGPGTRLTVT.

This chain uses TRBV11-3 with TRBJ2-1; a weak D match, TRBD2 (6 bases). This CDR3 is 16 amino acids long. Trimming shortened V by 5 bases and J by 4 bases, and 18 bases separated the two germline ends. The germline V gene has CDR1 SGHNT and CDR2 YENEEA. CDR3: CASSKAPGLNYNEQFF. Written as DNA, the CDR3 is TGTGCCAGCAGCAAGGCCCCGGGACTGAATTACAATGAGCAGTTCTTC. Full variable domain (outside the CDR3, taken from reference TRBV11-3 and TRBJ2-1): EAGVVQSPRYKIIEKKQPVAFWCNPISGHNTLYWYLQNLGQGPELLIRYENEEAVDDSQLPKDRFSAERLKGVDSTLKIQPAELGDSAVYLCASSKAPGLNYNEQFFGPGTRLTVL.